This T cell receptor (beta chain) was documented in a study of vaccination and CD4 T cells after COVID-19. At the level of the study: Of the convalescent patients, who were SARS-CoV-2 positive by nasal swab PCR, some ten had mild and one severe disease.

With regard to this clonotype: Its cognate antigen is unknown.

This CDR3 spans 15 amino acids. Trimming cost V 4 bases and J 5 bases; bases outside gene matches: 7. Germline CDR1 MNHEY, CDR2 SVGEGT. An Oncomine TCR Beta short-read assay was used to sequence the DNA from cultured CD4+ T cells. Using its own MiXCR run on the PCR reads, TCRdb lists one record per CDR3 protein. The sample yields under 15,000 distinct CDR3 sequences, less than 75% seen once. Treatment described: 10-day PBMC culture with coronavirus spike peptide pools or control peptides (ViraFEST assay). The sequenced sample was CD4+ T cells from blood, cultured in vitro. This sequence joins TRBV6-2 or TRBV6-3 and TRBJ2-1, with 8 bases matching TRBD2. The receptor was derived from a human donor who had recovered from COVID-19. CDR3 in DNA: TGTGCCAGCAGTTGGGGGACTAGTCGAGACAATGAGCAGTTCTTC. Its protein product is CASSWGTSRDNEQFF.